This T cell receptor beta chain derives from a study of blood T cell repertoires in COVID-19. Whole-study context: T cells, B-cell-depleted T cells, or PBMCs provided the cDNA or gDNA that served as material.

In the authors' workflow: Using reference gene primer amplification, nucleated cell counts were estimated. Method: immunoSEQ multiplex PCR; TCRdb's copy keeps in-frame clones and lacks some. V and J calls and clone size follow that table, whereas D and trimming were derived from the DNA. The profile shows a few hundred thousand clones, 85% to 90% of them singletons. Cohort placement rested on clinical history that participants reported themselves. Among Cohort 3 donors, those recovered had two negative PCRs, clearance, or symptom resolution. The ends were cut back, 5 bases at V and 7 bases at J, with 24 bases in the middle. This CDR3 comprises 18 residues. The germline CDR1 and CDR2 sequences are MNHNY and SVGAGI (reference sequence).

The chain uses TRBV6-6 and TRBJ1-6, with D perhaps matching TRBD1 (6 bases). Specimen: PBMCs or T cells enriched from blood (not recorded which). The receptor was derived from a young woman who had recovered from COVID-19. The chain's CDR3 is CASSRGIQGLFNNSPLHF. CDR3 DNA sequence: TGTGCCAGCAGTCGAGGGATTCAGGGGCTTTTTAACAATTCACCCCTCCACTTT.